The 26 T cell receptor beta chains below were found in one sample sequenced in a study of OX40 agonist ivuxolimab in advanced cancers. Here immunoSEQ multiplex PCR was the method, and the copy in TCRdb shows in-frame clones only, minus some. The table records approximately 89,000 clones, just over 85% of them present only once. The input for sequencing was CD4+ or CD8+ T cells sorted from blood, taken in a trial of the OX40 agonist ivuxolimab. The receptors were sampled from an adult with an advanced solid tumor such as melanoma, head and neck, liver or kidney cancer.

CDR3 protein: CASSRSYEQYF. Written as DNA, the CDR3 is TGTGCCAGCAGTCGATCTTACGAGCAGTACTTC. V usage is TRBV6-6 and J usage is TRBJ2-7; D remains unclear. Looked up from germline, CDR1 is MNHNY and CDR2 is SVGAGI (reference sequence). The CDR3 runs to 11 residues. The V end was cut by 5 bases, the J end by 4 bases, with 6 bases between.

The count of this clone is one. This rearrangement joins TRBV2 to TRBJ1-2; unclear D gene. This CDR3 comprises 13 residues. The germline gives CDR1 SNHLY, CDR2 FYNNEI. Deletions cut 7 bases from V and 1 base from J, with 10 bases between. CDR3 in DNA: TGTGCCAGCATTCTTCTGAGTAACTATGGCTACACCTTC. Protein product: CASILLSNYGYTF.

The chain recombines TRBV19 with TRBJ2-6, with 10 positions matching TRBD1. The CDR3 runs 18 residues. J gave up 1 base and V 3 bases, and 6 bases lay outside the gene matches. Germline V lookup: CDR1 LNHDA, CDR2 SQIVND (reference sequence). The CDR3 region is CASSITGTGASGANVLTF. The CDR3, as DNA: TGTGCCAGTAGTATTACCGGGACAGGGGCGTCTGGGGCCAACGTCCTGACTTTC.

A note on this clone: This specimen includes other DNA sequences encoding the same CDR3. This chain joins TRBV19 and TRBJ2-3; D uncertain. CDR3 length: 12 residues. Deletions cut 3 bases from V and 3 bases from J, with 4 bases between. Germline V gives CDR1 LNHDA, CDR2 SQIVND (reference sequence). CDR3 DNA sequence: TGTGCCAGTAGTATCGGGACAGATACGCAGTATTTT. As protein: CASSIGTDTQYF.

The J gene is TRBJ2-5, the V gene TRBV27; TRBD1 aligns across 9 bases. Trimming cost V 4 bases and J 3 bases; bases outside gene matches: 9. Germline V CDR1 and CDR2: MNHEY, SMNVEV (reference sequence). There are 16 residues in the CDR3. CDR3 loop: CASSSLWDRVEETQYF. The CDR3 coding sequence is TGTGCCAGCAGTTCACTTTGGGACAGGGTCGAAGAGACCCAGTACTTC.

The rearrangement links TRBV5-6 to TRBJ1-2, with TRBD1 as a possible D gene (6 bases). Germline CDR1 reads SGHDT; CDR2 reads YYEEEE. Trimming shortened V by 5 bases and J by 5 bases, and 13 bases separated the two germline ends. This CDR3 has 13 amino acids. The CDR3 DNA follows: TGTGCCAGCAGACCACAGGGACCATATGGCTACACCTTC. Amino acid sequence: CASRPQGPYGYTF.

The chain is built from TRBV7-6 and TRBJ2-7, with 7 bases fitting TRBD2. There are 13 residues in the CDR3. Trimming removed 5 bases from V and 6 bases from J; junction bases left unmatched: 7. Germline values: CDR1 SGHVS, CDR2 FNYEAQ. CDR3 nucleotide sequence: TGTGCCAGCAGCCCCGGGACTACCCTCGAGCAGTACTTC. Its protein is CASSPGTTLEQYF.

This rearrangement joins TRBV7-2 to TRBJ2-3, with D unclear. Trimming stripped 3 bases from V and 4 bases from J, with 11 bases between. Germline V CDR1 and CDR2: SGHTA, FQGNSA. The CDR3 runs to 14 residues. DNA for the CDR3: TGTGCCAGCAGCTTTCTCTTGATTGCAGATACGCAGTATTTT. It is translated as CASSFLLIADTQYF.

The genes are TRBV28 and TRBJ1-2, with D possibly TRBD1 on 5 matching bases. V was trimmed by 10 bases and J by 4 bases, leaving 19 bases between them. CDR3 size: 14 residues. Per germline, CDR1 MDHEN and CDR2 SYDVKM. For the CDR3, the DNA is TGTGCCACGAGTTCCGGCGGGGCCTCCTATGGCTACACCTTC. It specifies CATSSGGASYGYTF.

This clone was counted between two and nine times. The V and J genes are TRBV15 and TRBJ2-3; no firm D call. This CDR3 is 14 amino acids long. Germline assignment: CDR1 LNHNV and CDR2 YYDKDF (reference sequence). The V and J ends lost 1 base and 6 bases respectively, with 11 bases between them. As DNA, the CDR3 is TGTGCCACCAGCAGAGGGAAAGTTACGGATACGCAGTATTTT. This encodes CATSRGKVTDTQYF.

This clone was seen only once. The chain combines TRBV10-3 with TRBJ2-3, with 9 bases lining up with TRBD2. V shed 3 bases, J shed 5 bases, and the junction held 6 bases outside the gene matches. The germline gives CDR1 ENHRY, CDR2 SYGVKD. CDR3 length: 15 amino acids. In nucleotides, the CDR3 is TGTGCCATCAGTGATGGTAGCGGGAGCCAAGATACGCAGTATTTT. This encodes CAISDGSGSQDTQYF.

The V call is TRBV19, the J call TRBJ2-5; the D gene is possibly TRBD1 (7 bases). Germline CDR1 LNHDA, CDR2 SQIVND (reference sequence). This CDR3 spans 13 amino acids. The V end was cut by 10 bases, the J end by 5 bases, with 17 bases between. CDR3 region: CATAQGGRETQYF. As DNA, the CDR3 is TGTGCCACTGCTCAGGGGGGTCGGGAGACCCAGTACTTC. The full variable domain, completed using reference TRBV19 and TRBJ2-5, is DGGITQSPKYLFRKEGQNVTLSCEQNLNHDAMYWYRQDPGQGLRLIYYSQIVNDFQKGDIAEGYSVSREKKESFPLTVTSAQKNPTAFYLCATAQGGRETQYFGPGTRLLVL.

The CDR3 reads CASSPPTVYNEQFF. CDR3 DNA sequence: TGTGCCAGCAGTCCCCCCACTGTATACAATGAGCAGTTCTTC. The chain combines TRBV28 with TRBJ2-1; D uncertain. V lost 5 bases, J lost 4 bases, and 12 bases lay in between. The length of the CDR3 is 14 residues. Germline V gene sequence: CDR1 MDHEN, CDR2 SYDVKM.

The rearrangement joins TRBV21-1 to TRBJ2-7. TRBV21-1 is tagged as a pseudogene. This CDR3 has 15 residues. CDR3 amino acids: CASSKGPRPIYEQYF. CDR3 in DNA: TGTGCCAGCAGCAAAGGGCCGCGACCTATCTACGAGCAGTACTTC.

The gene calls are TRBV28 and TRBJ1-1; D is undetermined. This CDR3 region has 15 residues. V was clipped by 3 bases and J by 1 base, with 12 bases between them. CDR1 and CDR2 from the germline V gene are MDHEN and SYDVKM. In nucleotides, the CDR3 is TGTGCCAGCAGTTTTGGCGGACTCGGGAACACTGAAGCTTTCTTT. Its protein is CASSFGGLGNTEAFF.

This chain connects TRBV28 to TRBJ2-2; 7 bases are a match to TRBD2. Germline V gives CDR1 MDHEN, CDR2 SYDVKM. After removal of 4 bases from V and 7 bases from J, the junction contained 12 bases not matched to a gene. The CDR3 spans 16 residues. The CDR3 DNA reads as TGTGCCAGCAGTTCGCTCGGGGCGGGAGCCCACGGGGAGCTGTTTTTT. Amino acid sequence: CASSSLGAGAHGELFF.

This sequence joins TRBV7-2 and TRBJ2-7; 12 bases agree with TRBD1. The length of the CDR3 is 15 residues. J gave up 4 bases and V 5 bases, and 6 bases lay outside the gene matches. Germline V gene lookup returns CDR1 SGHTA and CDR2 FQGNSA. In DNA, the CDR3 is TGTGCCAGCAGCATTGGGACAGGGGGCAATTACGAGCAGTACTTC. Its protein product is CASSIGTGGNYEQYF. Variable domain in full (rest from reference TRBV7-2 and TRBJ2-7): GAGVSQSPSNKVTEKGKDVELRCDPISGHTALYWYRQSLGQGLEFLIYFQGNSAPDKSGLPSDRFSAERTGGSVSTLTIQRTQQEDSAVYLCASSIGTGGNYEQYFGPGTRLTVT.

J is TRBJ2-1 and V is TRBV2; 14 bases line up with TRBD2. Trimming took 4 bases from V and 10 from J; bases not matched to a gene: 6. The CDR3 extends over 15 amino acids. Per germline, CDR1 SNHLY and CDR2 FYNNEI. For the CDR3, the DNA is TGTGCCAGCAGTGTCCCCGGGACTAGCGGGAGCGAGCAGTTCTTC. It translates to CASSVPGTSGSEQFF.

The chain links TRBV28 to TRBJ2-5; TRBD1 matches at 7 bases. The CDR3 covers 13 residues. The V segment lost 2 bases and the J segment 9 bases; nucleotides outside the gene matches: 6. Germline assignment: CDR1 MDHEN and CDR2 SYDVKM. DNA of the CDR3: TGTGCCAGCAGTTTACCACATGACAGGGCCCAGTACTTC. It is translated as CASSLPHDRAQYF.

The V and J genes are TRBV4-3 and TRBJ2-3, with 9 bases matching TRBD2. The V segment lost 1 base and the J segment 5 bases; nucleotides outside the gene matches: 10. CDR3 length: 17 amino acids. CDR1 and CDR2 (germline): LGHNA, YSLEER. The CDR3 is CASSQGRLAGSLDTQYF. The CDR3 DNA reads TGCGCCAGCAGCCAAGGACGGCTAGCGGGATCGTTAGATACGCAGTATTTT.

This clone appeared a single time. V is TRBV28 and J is TRBJ1-5; TRBD1 might be the D (6 bases). The CDR3 is made up of 14 amino acids. The V end was cut by 5 bases, the J end by 8 bases, with 16 bases between. CDR1 is MDHEN, CDR2 SYDVKM, per germline. The CDR3 reads CASSPQQGWEPQHF. In DNA form, the CDR3 reads TGTGCCAGCAGTCCCCAACAGGGTTGGGAGCCCCAGCATTTT. The whole variable domain, filled in from reference TRBV28 and TRBJ1-5, reads DVKVTQSSRYLVKRTGEKVFLECVQDMDHENMFWYRQDPGLGLRLIYFSYDVKMKEKGDIPEGYSVSREKKERFSLILESASTNQTSMYLCASSPQQGWEPQHFGDGTRLSIL.

The J gene is TRBJ2-7, the V gene TRBV27; maybe TRBD1 (5 bases). The V gene's germline CDR1 is MNHEY and CDR2 SMNVEV (reference sequence). The CDR3 has 17 amino acids. The germline V and J ends were trimmed by 2 bases and 4 bases, with 21 bases remaining between them. This chain's CDR3 is CASSLAFLGLSKYEQYF. DNA for the CDR3: TGTGCCAGCAGTTTAGCGTTCCTGGGGCTATCCAAATACGAGCAGTACTTC.

The rearrangement links TRBV28 to TRBJ2-1; D uncertain. The CDR3 consists of 13 residues. In germline, CDR1 is MDHEN, CDR2 SYDVKM. Trimming took 2 bases from V and 4 from J, leaving 6 bases between them. CDR3 amino acids: CASSLGVYNEQFF. The CDR3 coding sequence is TGTGCCAGCAGTTTAGGGGTTTACAATGAGCAGTTCTTC.

V and J are TRBV5-1 and TRBJ2-4; perhaps D is TRBD1 or TRBD2 (6 bases each). Trimming cost V 0 bases and J 2 bases, with 12 bases left between them. From germline, CDR1 is SGHRS and CDR2 YFSETQ. The CDR3 length is 16 residues. The CDR3 here is CASSLGGGGTKNIQYF. The CDR3 nucleotides are TGCGCCAGCAGCTTGGGAGGGGGAGGTACCAAAAACATTCAGTACTTC.

This chain joins TRBV11-2 and TRBJ1-2, with D tentatively TRBD1 (5 bases). V shed 2 bases and J shed 4 bases, with 11 bases lying between them. The germline gives CDR1 SGHAT, CDR2 FQNNGV. The CDR3 is 14 residues long. CDR3 amino acids: CASSLRAGIYGYTF. The CDR3 DNA follows: TGTGCCAGCAGCTTAAGGGCAGGGATCTATGGCTACACCTTC.

The chain joins TRBV11-1 to TRBJ2-1; 12 bases are a match to TRBD2. The trim removed 5 bases at V and 16 bases at J, leaving 9 bases unmatched. The CDR3 length is 13 residues. Germline CDR1 SGHAT, CDR2 FQDESV (reference sequence). The CDR3 DNA reads as TGTGCCAGCAGCCGGACTAGCGGGACGACACTCTTCTTC. Protein sequence: CASSRTSGTTLFF.